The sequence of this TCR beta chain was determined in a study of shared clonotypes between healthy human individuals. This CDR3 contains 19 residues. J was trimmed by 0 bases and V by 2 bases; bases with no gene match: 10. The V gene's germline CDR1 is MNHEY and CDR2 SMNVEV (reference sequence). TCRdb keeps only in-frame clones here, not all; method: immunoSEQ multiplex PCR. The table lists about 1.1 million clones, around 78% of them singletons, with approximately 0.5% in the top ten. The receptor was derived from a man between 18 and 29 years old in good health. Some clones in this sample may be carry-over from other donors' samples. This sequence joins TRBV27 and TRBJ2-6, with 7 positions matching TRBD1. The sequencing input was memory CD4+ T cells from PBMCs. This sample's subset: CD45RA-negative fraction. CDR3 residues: CASSLRGQPSVSGANVLTF. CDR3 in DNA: TGTGCCAGCAGTTTAAGGGGACAGCCATCAGTCTCTGGGGCCAACGTCCTGACTTTC.